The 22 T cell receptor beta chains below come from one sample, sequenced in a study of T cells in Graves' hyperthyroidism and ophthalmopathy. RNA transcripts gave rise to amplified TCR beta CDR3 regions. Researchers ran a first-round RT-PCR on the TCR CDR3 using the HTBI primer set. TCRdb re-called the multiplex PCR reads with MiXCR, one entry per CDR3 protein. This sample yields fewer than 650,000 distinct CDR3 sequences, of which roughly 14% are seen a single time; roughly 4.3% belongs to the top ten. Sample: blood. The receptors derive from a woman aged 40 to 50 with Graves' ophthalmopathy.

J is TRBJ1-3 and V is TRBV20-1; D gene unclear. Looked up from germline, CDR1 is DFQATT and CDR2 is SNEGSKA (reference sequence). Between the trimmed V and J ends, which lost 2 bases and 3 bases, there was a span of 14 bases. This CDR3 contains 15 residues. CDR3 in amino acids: CSARSTGDLGNTIYF. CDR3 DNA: TGCAGTGCTAGAAGCACTGGAGACCTTGGAAACACCATATATTTT.

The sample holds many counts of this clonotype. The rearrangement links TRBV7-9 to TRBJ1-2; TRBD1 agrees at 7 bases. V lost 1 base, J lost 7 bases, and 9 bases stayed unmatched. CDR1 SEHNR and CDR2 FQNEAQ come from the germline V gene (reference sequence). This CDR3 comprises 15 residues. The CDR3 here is CASSLGGVGGGGYTF. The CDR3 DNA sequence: TGTGCCAGCAGCTTAGGAGGCGTAGGGGGCGGTGGCTACACCTTC.

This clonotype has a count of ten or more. CDR3 residues: CASSATGTRNIQYF. The CDR3 DNA is TGTGCCAGCAGTGCTACCGGGACAAGGAACATTCAGTACTTC. This chain joins TRBV28 and TRBJ2-4; TRBD1 might be the D (6 bases). The CDR3 extends over 14 amino acids. V dropped 5 bases and J dropped 7 bases, with 15 bases sitting between them. Per germline, CDR1 MDHEN and CDR2 SYDVKM.

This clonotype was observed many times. The CDR3 sequence: CASSPRLAGVNEQYF. The CDR3 DNA reads TGTGCCAGCAGCCCTAGACTAGCGGGAGTGAACGAGCAGTACTTC. The chain is built from TRBV11-2 and TRBJ2-7; TRBD2 matches 12 bases. The ends lost 5 bases at V and 5 bases at J; junction bases unmatched: 7. This CDR3 region has 15 residues. CDR1 is SGHAT and CDR2 is FQNNGV in the germline V gene.

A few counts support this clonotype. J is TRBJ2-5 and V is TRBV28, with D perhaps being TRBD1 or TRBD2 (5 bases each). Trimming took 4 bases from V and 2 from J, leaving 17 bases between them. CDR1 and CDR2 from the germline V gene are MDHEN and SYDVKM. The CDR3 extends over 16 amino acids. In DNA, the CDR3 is TGTGCCAGCAGTTCCCTCACCCTCAGGGAGCAAGAGACCCAGTACTTC. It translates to CASSSLTLREQETQYF. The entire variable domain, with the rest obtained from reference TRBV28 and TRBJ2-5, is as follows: DVKVTQSSRYLVKRTGEKVFLECVQDMDHENMFWYRQDPGLGLRLIYFSYDVKMKEKGDIPEGYSVSREKKERFSLILESASTNQTSMYLCASSSLTLREQETQYFGPGTRLLVL.

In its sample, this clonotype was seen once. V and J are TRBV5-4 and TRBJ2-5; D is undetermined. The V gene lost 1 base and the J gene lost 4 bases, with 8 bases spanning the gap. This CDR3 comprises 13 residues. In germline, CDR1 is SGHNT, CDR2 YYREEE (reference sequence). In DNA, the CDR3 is TGTGCCAGCAGCTTGTTGGTTTCAGAGACCCAGTACTTC. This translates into CASSLLVSETQYF.

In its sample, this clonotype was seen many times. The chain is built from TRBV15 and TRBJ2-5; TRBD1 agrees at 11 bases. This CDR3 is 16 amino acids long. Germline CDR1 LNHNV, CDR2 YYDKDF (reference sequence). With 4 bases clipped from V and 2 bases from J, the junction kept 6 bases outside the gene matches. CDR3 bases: TGTGCCACCAGCAAAAGGACAGGGGGCGGTCAAGAGACCCAGTACTTC. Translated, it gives CATSKRTGGGQETQYF.

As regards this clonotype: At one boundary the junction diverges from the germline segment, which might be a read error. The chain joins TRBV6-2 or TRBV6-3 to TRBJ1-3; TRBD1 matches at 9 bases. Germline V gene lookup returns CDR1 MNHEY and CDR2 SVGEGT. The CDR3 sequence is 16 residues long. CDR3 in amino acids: CASSDSTGGAGNTIYF. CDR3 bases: TGTGCCAGCAGTGACTCGACAGGGGGAGCTGGAAACACCATATATTTT.

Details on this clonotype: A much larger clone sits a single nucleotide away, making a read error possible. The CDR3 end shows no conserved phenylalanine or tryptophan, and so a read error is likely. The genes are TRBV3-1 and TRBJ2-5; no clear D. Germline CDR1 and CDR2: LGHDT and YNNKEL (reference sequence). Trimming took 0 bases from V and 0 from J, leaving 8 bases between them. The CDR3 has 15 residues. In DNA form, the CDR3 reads TGTGCCAGCAGCCAAGAAGCCAGCCACCAAGAGACCCAGTACTCC. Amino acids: CASSQEASHQETQYS.

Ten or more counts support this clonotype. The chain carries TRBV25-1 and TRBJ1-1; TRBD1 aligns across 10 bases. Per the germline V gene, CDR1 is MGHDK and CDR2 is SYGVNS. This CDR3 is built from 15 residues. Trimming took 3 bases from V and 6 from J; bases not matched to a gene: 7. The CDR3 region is CASSDRAGTGAEAFF. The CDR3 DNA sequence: TGTGCCAGCAGTGATCGAGCCGGGACAGGGGCTGAAGCTTTCTTT.

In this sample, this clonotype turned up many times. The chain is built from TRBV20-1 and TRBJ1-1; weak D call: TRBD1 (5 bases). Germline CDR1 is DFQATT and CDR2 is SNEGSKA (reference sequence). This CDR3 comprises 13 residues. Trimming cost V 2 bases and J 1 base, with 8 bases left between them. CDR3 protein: CSARSTENTEAFF. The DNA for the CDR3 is TGCAGTGCTAGATCGACAGAGAACACTGAAGCTTTCTTT.

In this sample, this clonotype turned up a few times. This CDR3 is CASSEPRGNNQPQHF. The DNA for the CDR3 is TGTGCCAGCAGCGAACCCAGGGGGAACAATCAGCCCCAGCATTTT. The rearrangement links TRBV28 to TRBJ1-5; 7 positions match TRBD1. CDR1 is MDHEN, CDR2 SYDVKM, per germline. Losses at the gene ends were 6 bases for V and 3 bases for J; bases not matched to a gene: 8. The CDR3 extends over 15 amino acids.

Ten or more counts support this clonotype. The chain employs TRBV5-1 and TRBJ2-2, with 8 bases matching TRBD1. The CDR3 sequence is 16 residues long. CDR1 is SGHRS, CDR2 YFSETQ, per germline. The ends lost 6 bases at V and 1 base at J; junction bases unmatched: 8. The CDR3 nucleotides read TGCGCCAGCACCTCGGCCGGGACAGGGAACACCGGGGAGCTGTTTTTT. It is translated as CASTSAGTGNTGELFF.

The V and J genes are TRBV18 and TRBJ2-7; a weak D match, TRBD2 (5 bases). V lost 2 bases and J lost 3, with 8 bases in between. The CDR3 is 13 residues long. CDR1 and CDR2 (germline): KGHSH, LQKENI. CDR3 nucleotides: TGTGCCAGCTCACCAATGGGGAGCTACGAGCAGTACTTC. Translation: CASSPMGSYEQYF.

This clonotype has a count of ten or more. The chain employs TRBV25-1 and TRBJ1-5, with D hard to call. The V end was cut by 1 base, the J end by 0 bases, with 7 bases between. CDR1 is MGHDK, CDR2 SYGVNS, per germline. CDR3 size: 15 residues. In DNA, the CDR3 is TGTGCCAGCAGTGAATCCCGCGATAGCAATCAGCCCCAGCATTTT. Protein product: CASSESRDSNQPQHF.

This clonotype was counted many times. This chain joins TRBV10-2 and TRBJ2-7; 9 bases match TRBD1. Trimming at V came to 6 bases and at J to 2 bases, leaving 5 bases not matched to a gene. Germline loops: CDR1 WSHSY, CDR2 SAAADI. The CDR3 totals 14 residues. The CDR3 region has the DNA TGCGCCAGCAGATCGGGACAGGGCCCCTACGAGCAGTACTTC. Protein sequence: CASRSGQGPYEQYF.

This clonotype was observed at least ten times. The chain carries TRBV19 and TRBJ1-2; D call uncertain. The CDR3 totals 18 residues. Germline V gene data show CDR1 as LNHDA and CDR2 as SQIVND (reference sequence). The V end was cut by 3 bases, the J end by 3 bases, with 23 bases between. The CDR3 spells CASSISSPGPIVDYGYTF. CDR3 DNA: TGTGCCAGTAGTATTAGCAGCCCGGGCCCTATAGTAGACTATGGCTACACCTTC.

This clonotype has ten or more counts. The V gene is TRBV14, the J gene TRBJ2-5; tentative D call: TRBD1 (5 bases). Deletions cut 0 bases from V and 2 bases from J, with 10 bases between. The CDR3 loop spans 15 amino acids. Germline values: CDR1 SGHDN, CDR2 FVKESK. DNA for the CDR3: TGTGCCAGCAGCCAAGAAGCGCAGGGACAAGAGACCCAGTACTTC. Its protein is CASSQEAQGQETQYF.

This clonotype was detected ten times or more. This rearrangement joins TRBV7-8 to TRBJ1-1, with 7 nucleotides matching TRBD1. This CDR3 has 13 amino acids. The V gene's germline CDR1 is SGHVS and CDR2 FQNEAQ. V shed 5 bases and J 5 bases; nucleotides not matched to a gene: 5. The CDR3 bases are TGTGCCAGCAGCCAGGGGGGGAGGACTGAAGCTTTCTTT. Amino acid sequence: CASSQGGRTEAFF.

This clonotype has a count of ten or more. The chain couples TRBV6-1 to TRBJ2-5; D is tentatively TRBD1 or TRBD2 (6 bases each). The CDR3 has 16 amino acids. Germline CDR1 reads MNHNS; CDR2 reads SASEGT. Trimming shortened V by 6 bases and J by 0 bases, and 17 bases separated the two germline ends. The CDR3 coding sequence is TGTGCCAGCAGCCCTTCAGGGGCGGGGTACCAAGAGACCCAGTACTTC. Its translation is CASSPSGAGYQETQYF.

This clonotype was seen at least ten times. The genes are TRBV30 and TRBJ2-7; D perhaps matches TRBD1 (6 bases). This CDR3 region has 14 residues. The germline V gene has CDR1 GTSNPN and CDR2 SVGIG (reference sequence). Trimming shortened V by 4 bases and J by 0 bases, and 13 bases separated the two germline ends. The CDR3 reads CAWKGRRGSYEQYF. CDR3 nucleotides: TGTGCCTGGAAGGGCCGCAGGGGCTCCTACGAGCAGTACTTC.

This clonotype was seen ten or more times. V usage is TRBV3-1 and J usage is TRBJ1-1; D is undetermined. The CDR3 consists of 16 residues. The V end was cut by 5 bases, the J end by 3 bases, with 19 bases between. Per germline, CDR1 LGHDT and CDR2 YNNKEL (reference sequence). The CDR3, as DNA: TGTGCCAGCAGCGAGACACTTTCCCGAGGTGACACTGAAGCTTTCTTT. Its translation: CASSETLSRGDTEAFF.